This T cell receptor beta chain is from a study of OX40 agonist ivuxolimab in advanced cancers. About the research overall: People in dose escalation had one of these cancers: hepatocellular carcinoma, melanoma, renal cell or head and neck cancer. Study-level points and caveats: Partial responders dosed at 0.1-3.0 mg/kg displayed clonal expansion ranking among the lowest.

The method was immunoSEQ multiplex PCR; TCRdb's version includes in-frame clones alone and lacks a portion of them. The repertoire has fewer than 45,000 clones, 70% to 90% of them found once; the top ten carry approximately 15%. Worth noting for this clone: What it binds is unknown.

Trimming removed 0 bases from V and 4 bases from J; junction bases left unmatched: 7. From germline, CDR1 is MGHRA and CDR2 YSYEKL. The CDR3 sequence is 16 residues long. V and J are TRBV4-1 and TRBJ2-5; 8 positions match TRBD1. The sample consisted of CD4+ or CD8+ T cells sorted from blood, taken in a trial of the OX40 agonist ivuxolimab. This receptor was taken from an adult with an advanced solid tumor such as melanoma, head and neck, liver or kidney cancer. The CDR3 sequence: CASSQERADRGETQYF. The DNA of the CDR3 is TGCGCCAGCAGCCAAGAACGGGCCGACAGGGGAGAGACCCAGTACTTC.